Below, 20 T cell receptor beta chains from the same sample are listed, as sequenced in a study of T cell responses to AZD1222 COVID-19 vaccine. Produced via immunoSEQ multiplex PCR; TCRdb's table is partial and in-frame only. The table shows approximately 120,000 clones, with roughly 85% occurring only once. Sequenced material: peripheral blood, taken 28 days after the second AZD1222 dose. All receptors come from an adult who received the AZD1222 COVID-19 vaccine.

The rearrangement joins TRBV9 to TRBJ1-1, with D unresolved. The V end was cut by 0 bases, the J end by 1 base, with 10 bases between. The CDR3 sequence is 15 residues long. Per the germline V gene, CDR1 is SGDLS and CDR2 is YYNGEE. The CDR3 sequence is CASSVVRLGNTEAFF. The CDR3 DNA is TGTGCCAGCAGCGTAGTACGGTTGGGGAACACTGAAGCTTTCTTT. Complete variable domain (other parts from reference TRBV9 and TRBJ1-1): DSGVTQTPKHLITATGQRVTLRCSPRSGDLSVYWYQQSLDQGLQFLIQYYNGEERAKGNILERFSAQQFPDLHSELNLSSLELGDSALYFCASSVVRLGNTEAFFGQGTRLTVV.

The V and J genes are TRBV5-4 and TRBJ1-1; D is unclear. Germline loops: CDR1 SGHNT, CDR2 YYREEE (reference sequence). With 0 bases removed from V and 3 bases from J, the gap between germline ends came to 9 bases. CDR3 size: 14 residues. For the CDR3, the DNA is TGTGCCAGCAGCTTGGAGGCTTTGGACACTGAAGCTTTCTTT. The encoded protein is CASSLEALDTEAFF.

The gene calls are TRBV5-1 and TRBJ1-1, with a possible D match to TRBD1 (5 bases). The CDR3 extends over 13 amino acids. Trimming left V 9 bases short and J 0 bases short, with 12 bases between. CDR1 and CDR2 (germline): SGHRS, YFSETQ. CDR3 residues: CAKGAVMNTEAFF. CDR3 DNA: TGCGCCAAAGGGGCAGTGATGAACACTGAAGCTTTCTTT.

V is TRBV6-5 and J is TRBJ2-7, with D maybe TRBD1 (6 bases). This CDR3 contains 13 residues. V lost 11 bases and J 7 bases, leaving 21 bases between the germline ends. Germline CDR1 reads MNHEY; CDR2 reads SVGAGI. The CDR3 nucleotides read TGTGCCTCAAGGGGGAACCAAGGGACGGAGCAGTACTTC. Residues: CASRGNQGTEQYF.

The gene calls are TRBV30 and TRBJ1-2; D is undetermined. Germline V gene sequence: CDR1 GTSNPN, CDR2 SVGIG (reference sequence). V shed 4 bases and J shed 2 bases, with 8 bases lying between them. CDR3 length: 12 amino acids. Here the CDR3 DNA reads TGTGCCTGGAATTCAGAAAACTATGGCTACACCTTC. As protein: CAWNSENYGYTF.

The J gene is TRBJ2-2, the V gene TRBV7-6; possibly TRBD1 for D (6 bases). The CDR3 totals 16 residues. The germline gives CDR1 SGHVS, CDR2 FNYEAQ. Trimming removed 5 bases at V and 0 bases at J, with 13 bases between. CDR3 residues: CASSERTVSNTGELFF. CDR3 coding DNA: TGTGCCAGCAGCGAAAGGACAGTATCGAACACCGGGGAGCTGTTTTTT. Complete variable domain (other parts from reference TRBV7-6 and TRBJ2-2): GAGVSQSPRYKVTKRGQDVALRCDPISGHVSLYWYRQALGQGPEFLTYFNYEAQQDKSGLPNDRFSAERPEGSISTLTIQRTEQRDSAMYRCASSERTVSNTGELFFGEGSRLTVL.

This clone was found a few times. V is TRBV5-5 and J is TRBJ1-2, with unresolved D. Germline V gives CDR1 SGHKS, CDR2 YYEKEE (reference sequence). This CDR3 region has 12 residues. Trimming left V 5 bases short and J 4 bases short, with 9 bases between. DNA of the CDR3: TGTGCCAGCAGTCGGGTAGGCTATGGCTACACCTTC. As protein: CASSRVGYGYTF. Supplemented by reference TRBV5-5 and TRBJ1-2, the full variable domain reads DAGVTQSPTHLIKTRGQQVTLRCSPISGHKSVSWYQQVLGQGPQFIFQYYEKEERGRGNFPDRFSARQFPNYSSELNVNALLLGDSALYLCASSRVGYGYTFGSGTRLTVV.

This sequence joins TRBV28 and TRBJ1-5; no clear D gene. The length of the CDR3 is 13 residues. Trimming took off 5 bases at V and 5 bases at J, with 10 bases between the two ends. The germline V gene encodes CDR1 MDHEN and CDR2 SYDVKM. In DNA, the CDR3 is TGTGCCAGCAGTCCATACACAGATCAGCCCCAGCATTTT. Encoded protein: CASSPYTDQPQHF.

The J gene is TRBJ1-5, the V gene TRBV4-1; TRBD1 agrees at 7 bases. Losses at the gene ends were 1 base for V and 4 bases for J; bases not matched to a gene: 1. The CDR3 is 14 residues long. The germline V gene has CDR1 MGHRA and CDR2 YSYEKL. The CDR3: CASSQAGGNQPQHF. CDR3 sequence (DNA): TGCGCCAGCAGCCAAGCAGGGGGGAATCAGCCCCAGCATTTT.

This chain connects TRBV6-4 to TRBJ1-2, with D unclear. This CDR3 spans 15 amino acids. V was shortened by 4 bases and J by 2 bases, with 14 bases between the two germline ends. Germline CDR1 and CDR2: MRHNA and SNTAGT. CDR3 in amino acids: CASSVGPGGNYGYTF. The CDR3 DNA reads TGTGCCAGCAGTGTAGGACCCGGAGGAAACTATGGCTACACCTTC.

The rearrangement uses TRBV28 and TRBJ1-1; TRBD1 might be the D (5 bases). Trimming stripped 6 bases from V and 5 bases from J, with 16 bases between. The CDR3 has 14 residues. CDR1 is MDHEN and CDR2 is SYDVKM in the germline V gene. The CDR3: CASSRGAKGTEAFF. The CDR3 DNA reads TGTGCCAGCAGCCGCGGGGCCAAGGGAACTGAAGCTTTCTTT.

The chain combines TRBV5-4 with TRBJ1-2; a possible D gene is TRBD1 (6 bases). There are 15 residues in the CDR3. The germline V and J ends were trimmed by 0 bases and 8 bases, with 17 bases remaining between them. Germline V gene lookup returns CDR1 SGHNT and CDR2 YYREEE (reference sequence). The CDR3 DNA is TGTGCCAGCAGCTTGGCGATCGACAGAGGGGGAGGCTACACCTTC. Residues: CASSLAIDRGGGYTF. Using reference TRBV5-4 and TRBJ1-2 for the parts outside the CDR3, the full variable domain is ETGVTQSPTHLIKTRGQQVTLRCSSQSGHNTVSWYQQALGQGPQFIFQYYREEENGRGNFPPRFSGLQFPNYSSELNVNALELDDSALYLCASSLAIDRGGGYTFGSGTRLTVV.

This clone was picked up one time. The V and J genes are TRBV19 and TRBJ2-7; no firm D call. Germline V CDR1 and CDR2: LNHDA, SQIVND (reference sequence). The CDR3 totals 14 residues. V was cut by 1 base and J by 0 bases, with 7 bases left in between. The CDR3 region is CASSIGGSSYEQYF. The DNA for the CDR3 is TGTGCCAGTAGTATAGGGGGTAGCTCCTACGAGCAGTACTTC.

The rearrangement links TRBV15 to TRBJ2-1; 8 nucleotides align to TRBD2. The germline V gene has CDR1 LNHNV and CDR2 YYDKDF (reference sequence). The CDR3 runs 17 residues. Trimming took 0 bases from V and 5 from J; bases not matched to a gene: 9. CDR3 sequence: CATSRDPPTSGNNEQFF. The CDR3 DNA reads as TGTGCCACCAGCAGAGATCCTCCTACTAGCGGAAACAATGAGCAGTTCTTC.

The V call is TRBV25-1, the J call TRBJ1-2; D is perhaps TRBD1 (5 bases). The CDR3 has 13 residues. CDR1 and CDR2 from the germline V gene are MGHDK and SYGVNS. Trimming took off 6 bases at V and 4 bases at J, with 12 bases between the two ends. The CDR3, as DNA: TGTGCCAGCAGCCGGGGCGGGTCCTATGGCTACACCTTC. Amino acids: CASSRGGSYGYTF.

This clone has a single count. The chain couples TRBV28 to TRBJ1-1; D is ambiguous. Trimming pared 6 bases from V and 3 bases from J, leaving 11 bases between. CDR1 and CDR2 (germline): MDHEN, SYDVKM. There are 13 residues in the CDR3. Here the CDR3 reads CASSLPRYTEAFF. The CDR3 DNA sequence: TGTGCCAGCAGCCTCCCGAGGTACACTGAAGCTTTCTTT.

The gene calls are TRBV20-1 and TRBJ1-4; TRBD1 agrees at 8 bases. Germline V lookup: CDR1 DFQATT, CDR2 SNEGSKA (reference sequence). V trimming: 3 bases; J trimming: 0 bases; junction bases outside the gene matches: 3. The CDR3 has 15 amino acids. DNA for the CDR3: TGCAGTGCTAGTCCGACAGGGGCAACTAATGAAAAACTGTTTTTT. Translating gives CSASPTGATNEKLFF.

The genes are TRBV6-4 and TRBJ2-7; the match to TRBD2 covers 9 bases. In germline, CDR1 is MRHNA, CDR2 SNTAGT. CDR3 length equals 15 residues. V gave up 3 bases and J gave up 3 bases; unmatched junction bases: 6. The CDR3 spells CASSEFSGGYYEQYF. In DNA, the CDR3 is TGTGCCAGCAGTGAATTCAGCGGGGGGTACTACGAGCAGTACTTC.

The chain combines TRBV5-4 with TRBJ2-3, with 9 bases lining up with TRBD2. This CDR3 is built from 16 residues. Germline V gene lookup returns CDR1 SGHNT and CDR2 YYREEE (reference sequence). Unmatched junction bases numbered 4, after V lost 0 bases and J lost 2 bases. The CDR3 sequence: CASSLAEGLATDTQYF. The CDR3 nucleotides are TGTGCCAGCAGCTTGGCCGAGGGACTAGCCACAGATACGCAGTATTTT. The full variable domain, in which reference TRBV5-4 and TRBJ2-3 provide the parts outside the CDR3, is ETGVTQSPTHLIKTRGQQVTLRCSSQSGHNTVSWYQQALGQGPQFIFQYYREEENGRGNFPPRFSGLQFPNYSSELNVNALELDDSALYLCASSLAEGLATDTQYFGPGTRLTVL.

The CDR3 reads CASRADNYGYTF. CDR3 nucleotides: TGTGCCAGCAGGGCGGATAACTATGGCTACACCTTC. The chain carries TRBV2 and TRBJ1-2; D is ambiguous. The CDR3 totals 12 residues. CDR1 and CDR2 (germline): SNHLY, FYNNEI. Trimming took 6 bases from V and 1 from J, leaving 6 bases between them.